This passage covers 26 T cell receptor beta chains from one sample sequenced in a study of PD-L1 blockade in urothelial cancer. Time point denoted: peripheral blood 6 weeks after treatment start. Data came from immunoSEQ multiplex PCR; TCRdb stores just in-frame clones and leaves some out. Of about 41,000 clones listed, 70% to 90% are singletons. Source: PBMCs, taken around atezolizumab (anti-PD-L1) treatment. Every receptor here comes from a man between 65 and 85 years old with urothelial cancer.

The CDR3 bases are TGCGCCAGCAGCTACAGGGGGGCAGATACGCAGTATTTT. Its translation is CASSYRGADTQYF. This chain uses TRBV5-1 with TRBJ2-3; TRBD1 matches 8 bases. Germline-derived CDR1 and CDR2 are SGHRS and YFSETQ. The CDR3 runs to 13 residues. Trimming cost V 3 bases and J 4 bases; bases outside gene matches: 1.

This chain joins TRBV10-3 and TRBJ1-4, with D perhaps matching TRBD1 (5 bases). This CDR3 has 15 residues. The V end lost 3 bases, the J end lost 7 bases, and 15 bases lay between the germline ends. Germline loops: CDR1 ENHRY, CDR2 SYGVKD. In DNA form, the CDR3 reads TGTGCCATCAGTGAAGTATCAGGGCTTGGTGAAAAACTGTTTTTT. Its translation is CAISEVSGLGEKLFF.

The chain uses TRBV4-2 and TRBJ1-4, with 8 bases fitting TRBD1. After removal of 6 bases from V and 4 bases from J, the junction contained 7 bases not matched to a gene. This CDR3 comprises 15 residues. CDR1 and CDR2 from the germline V gene are LGHNA and YNFKEQ. CDR3 DNA: TGTGCCAGCAGTCCTGGACAGGGTCTTAATGAAAAACTGTTTTTT. This gives the protein CASSPGQGLNEKLFF.

The chain joins TRBV2 to TRBJ1-2; possibly TRBD1 for D (5 bases). V was trimmed by 6 bases and J by 4 bases, leaving 15 bases between them. Per the germline V gene, CDR1 is SNHLY and CDR2 is FYNNEI. This CDR3 has 14 amino acids. For the CDR3, the DNA is TGTGCCAGCAGGGCCGGGACGGGAGGCTATGGCTACACCTTC. Its translation is CASRAGTGGYGYTF.

The chain employs TRBV10-3 and TRBJ2-1, with 8 bases identical to TRBD2. From germline, CDR1 is ENHRY and CDR2 SYGVKD. The length of the CDR3 is 14 residues. J was trimmed by 6 bases and V by 10 bases; bases with no gene match: 11. CDR3: CATGKAGESNEQFF. CDR3 DNA sequence: TGTGCCACAGGGAAAGCGGGAGAGTCCAATGAGCAGTTCTTC.

The gene calls are TRBV5-8 and TRBJ1-5, with a weak D call TRBD1 (5 bases). CDR1 is SGHTS and CDR2 is YDEGEE in the germline V gene. V lost 4 bases to trimming and J lost 7 bases, with 18 bases between them. The CDR3 totals 15 residues. The CDR3 loop reads CASSAQAGFWQPQHF. The CDR3 nucleotides read TGTGCCAGCAGCGCACAAGCAGGGTTTTGGCAGCCCCAGCATTTT.

V and J are TRBV6-5 and TRBJ2-7; D is possibly TRBD1 (6 bases). The CDR3 is 13 residues long. V was pared by 8 bases and J by 4 bases, with 15 bases between. The germline gives CDR1 MNHEY, CDR2 SVGAGI. CDR3 sequence: CASAPGQVYEQYF. Written as DNA, the CDR3 is TGTGCCAGCGCCCCGGGACAAGTATACGAGCAGTACTTC.

V gene TRBV10-3 combines with J gene TRBJ2-1, with D maybe TRBD2 (5 bases). V was cut by 3 bases and J by 2 bases, with 8 bases left in between. The length of the CDR3 is 14 residues. Germline V gives CDR1 ENHRY, CDR2 SYGVKD. CDR3 region: CAISDSRAYNEQFF. The CDR3 DNA sequence: TGTGCCATCAGTGACTCGAGGGCCTACAATGAGCAGTTCTTC.

The V and J genes are TRBV7-9 and TRBJ2-7; TRBD2 matches 8 bases. The J segment lost 6 bases and the V segment lost 1 base, leaving 17 bases of the junction unmatched. The CDR3 contains 18 residues. Germline values: CDR1 SEHNR, CDR2 FQNEAQ (reference sequence). CDR3 amino acids: CASSLESSGSLGGLEQYF. CDR3 bases: TGTGCCAGCAGCTTAGAGTCCAGCGGGAGCCTCGGGGGTCTCGAGCAGTACTTC.

V is TRBV29-1 and J is TRBJ1-5; tentative D call: TRBD1 (5 bases). V lost 5 bases and J 6 bases, leaving 14 bases between the germline ends. The length of the CDR3 is 13 residues. Per germline, CDR1 SQVTM and CDR2 ANQGSEA. Here the CDR3 DNA reads TGCAGCGTTTCCCAGGGTTTAGTTCAGCCCCAGCATTTT. The encoded protein is CSVSQGLVQPQHF.

This clone appeared a single time. The chain links TRBV2 to TRBJ2-1; the match to TRBD2 covers 7 bases. V lost 9 bases and J lost 0; bases outside the gene matches: 2. The CDR3 is 13 residues long. CDR1 is SNHLY, CDR2 FYNNEI, per germline. CDR3 sequence: CASGGVSYNEQFF. CDR3 coding DNA: TGTGCCAGTGGGGGGGTCTCCTACAATGAGCAGTTCTTC.

The CDR3 DNA reads TGTGCCAGCAGCTTAGGTGGCGGGAGGGCTCGAGAGACCCAGTACTTC. As protein: CASSLGGGRARETQYF. This rearrangement joins TRBV7-9 to TRBJ2-5; 9 bases align to TRBD2. This CDR3 is built from 16 residues. V lost 1 base and J lost 4; bases outside the gene matches: 7. CDR1 SEHNR and CDR2 FQNEAQ come from the germline V gene (reference sequence).

This chain links TRBV7-2 with TRBJ2-3; TRBD2 matches at 8 bases. Germline CDR1 reads SGHTA; CDR2 reads FQGNSA. Germline trimming cut 7 bases from V and 4 bases from J; bases unmatched to any gene: 10. The CDR3 spans 15 residues. CDR3 coding DNA: TGTGCCAGCACCACCCGGGGGGGCACCCCAGATACGCAGTATTTT. Translating it yields CASTTRGGTPDTQYF. The full variable domain, rest sourced from reference TRBV7-2 and TRBJ2-3, is GAGVSQSPSNKVTEKGKDVELRCDPISGHTALYWYRQSLGQGLEFLIYFQGNSAPDKSGLPSDRFSAERTGGSVSTLTIQRTQQEDSAVYLCASTTRGGTPDTQYFGPGTRLTVL.

This chain uses TRBV10-2 with TRBJ1-2; D gene unclear. V gave up 6 bases and J gave up 0 bases, with 14 bases separating them. The CDR3 covers 15 residues. Germline V gene data show CDR1 as WSHSY and CDR2 as SAAADI. CDR3 DNA: TGCGCCAGCAGCTCTAGGTTCAACGCTAACTATGGCTACACCTTC. Translating gives CASSSRFNANYGYTF.

The chain has TRBV5-4 and TRBJ1-2; D gene ambiguous. Trimming took off 2 bases at V and 7 bases at J, with 15 bases between the two ends. CDR1 SGHNT and CDR2 YYREEE come from the germline V gene (reference sequence). The CDR3 consists of 14 residues. CDR3 region: CASSFNGDLVGYTF. In DNA form, the CDR3 reads TGTGCCAGCAGCTTCAACGGAGACCTAGTTGGCTACACCTTC.

V and J are TRBV11-1 and TRBJ2-5; TRBD2 aligns across 13 bases. The CDR3 loop spans 16 amino acids. Trimming removed 5 bases from V and 3 bases from J; junction bases left unmatched: 6. Per germline, CDR1 SGHAT and CDR2 FQDESV (reference sequence). The CDR3 protein is CASSRGGTSGKETQYF. The CDR3 region has the DNA TGTGCCAGCAGCCGGGGCGGGACTAGCGGGAAAGAGACCCAGTACTTC.

The chain combines TRBV27 with TRBJ1-5; a possible D gene is TRBD1 (6 bases). The CDR3 runs 14 residues. The germline V and J ends were trimmed by 7 bases and 3 bases, with 13 bases remaining between them. Per germline, CDR1 MNHEY and CDR2 SMNVEV (reference sequence). The CDR3 here is CASKKDSPNQPQHF. CDR3 in DNA: TGTGCCAGCAAGAAGGACAGTCCCAATCAGCCCCAGCATTTT.

V and J are TRBV2 and TRBJ2-7; no clear D gene. This CDR3 is 12 amino acids long. Germline V gives CDR1 SNHLY, CDR2 FYNNEI. The germline V and J ends were trimmed by 6 bases and 7 bases, with 13 bases remaining between them. CDR3 in DNA: TGTGCCAGCAGGACATCCCGTCTGGAGCAGTACTTC. Protein: CASRTSRLEQYF.

This CDR3 reads CASSLKLAGSYEQYF. CDR3 nucleotide sequence: TGTGCCAGCAGCTTAAAACTAGCGGGAAGCTACGAGCAGTACTTC. This chain joins TRBV5-4 and TRBJ2-7; 10 positions agree with TRBD2. V dropped 2 bases and J dropped 3; count of bases not matched to a gene: 5. Germline values: CDR1 SGHNT, CDR2 YYREEE (reference sequence). The CDR3 covers 15 residues.

The rearrangement links TRBV7-3 to TRBJ1-1, with a weak D call TRBD1 (6 bases). The CDR3 sequence is 14 residues long. The germline gives CDR1 SGHTA, CDR2 FQGTGA. With 4 bases removed from V and 1 base from J, the gap between germline ends came to 10 bases. CDR3: CASSSSGQNTEAFF. For the CDR3, the DNA is TGTGCCAGCAGCTCCTCGGGACAGAACACTGAAGCTTTCTTT.

The rearrangement uses TRBV5-6 and TRBJ2-5; the match to TRBD2 covers 11 bases. Germline-derived CDR1 and CDR2 are SGHDT and YYEEEE. Losses at the gene ends were 4 bases for V and 2 bases for J; bases not matched to a gene: 7. This CDR3 has 16 residues. This CDR3 reads CASSTTSGVDQETQYF. For the CDR3, the DNA is TGTGCCAGCAGCACGACTAGCGGGGTAGATCAAGAGACCCAGTACTTC.

The chain's CDR3 is CASSLEGHLRNEQFF. The CDR3 DNA reads as TGCGCCAGCAGCTTGGAGGGACACCTCCGCAATGAGCAGTTCTTC. This sequence joins TRBV5-1 and TRBJ2-1; D is perhaps TRBD1 (6 bases). The CDR3 loop spans 15 amino acids. Germline V CDR1 and CDR2: SGHRS, YFSETQ. Trimming removed 0 bases at V and 6 bases at J, with 13 bases between.

The rearrangement joins TRBV5-1 to TRBJ2-7, with 12 bases fitting TRBD1. Germline CDR1 reads SGHRS; CDR2 reads YFSETQ. V was clipped by 0 bases and J by 4 bases; unmatched bases: 2. There are 15 residues in the CDR3. For the CDR3, the DNA is TGCGCCAGCAGCTTGGTGGGACAGGGGGCGTACGAGCAGTACTTC. It yields the protein CASSLVGQGAYEQYF.

The chain combines TRBV5-6 with TRBJ1-4, with D tentatively TRBD1 (6 bases). There are 16 residues in the CDR3. Germline V gene sequence: CDR1 SGHDT, CDR2 YYEEEE. Trimming pared 3 bases from V and 3 bases from J, leaving 15 bases between. The CDR3 loop is CASSSGQGRSNEKLFF. CDR3 in DNA: TGTGCCAGCAGCTCCGGTCAGGGGCGGTCTAATGAAAAACTGTTTTTT.

The chain links TRBV5-1 to TRBJ2-2; TRBD1 matches at 8 bases. V lost 1 base to trimming and J lost 5 bases; unmatched junction nucleotides: 7. This CDR3 comprises 16 residues. The germline V gene encodes CDR1 SGHRS and CDR2 YFSETQ. This CDR3 is CASSLLSGGETGELFF. In DNA, the CDR3 is TGCGCCAGCAGCTTGCTCTCAGGGGGCGAAACCGGGGAGCTGTTTTTT.

V gene TRBV29-1 combines with J gene TRBJ1-1; D perhaps matches TRBD1 (6 bases). The V end lost 6 bases, the J end lost 11 bases, and 25 bases lay between the germline ends. The CDR3 spans 14 residues. Germline assignment: CDR1 SQVTM and CDR2 ANQGSEA. CDR3 residues: CSVVTTDRPLVAFF. The CDR3 coding sequence is TGCAGCGTGGTAACTACCGACAGGCCCCTCGTGGCTTTCTTT. The complete variable domain, with remaining parts taken from reference TRBV29-1 and TRBJ1-1, reads SAVISQKPSRDICQRGTSLTIQCQVDSQVTMMFWYRQQPGQSLTLIATANQGSEATYESGFVIDKFPISRPNLTFSTLTVSNMSPEDSSIYLCSVVTTDRPLVAFFGQGTRLTVV.